This T cell receptor beta chain originates from a study of beta chain features in type 1 diabetes. This CDR3 has 14 residues. Germline trimming cut 3 bases from V and 4 bases from J; bases unmatched to any gene: 4. Per the germline V gene, CDR1 is LNHDA and CDR2 is SQIVND (reference sequence). In this sample, this clone turned up a few times. This specimen includes other DNA sequences encoding the same CDR3. Expressed TCRB transcripts were sequenced because the isolated RNA had all been reverse transcribed beforehand. Sequenced by immunoSEQ multiplex PCR; TCRdb stores in-frame clones only, minus some. Of hundreds of thousands of clones listed, about 10% are singletons.

The receptor comes from a woman younger than 45 in good health. Sequencing input: naive CD4+ T cells from blood. The chain uses TRBV19 and TRBJ2-5; 8 bases align to TRBD1. DNA for the CDR3: TGTGCCAGTAGTATCGGACAGGGAGGAGAGACCCAGTACTTC. Residues: CASSIGQGGETQYF.